This TCR beta chain is from a study of blood T cell repertoires in COVID-19. Data came from immunoSEQ multiplex PCR; TCRdb stores just in-frame clones and leaves some out. The sample shows 240,000 or so clones, approximately 78% of them seen only once. This clone was seen a handful of times. Looked up from germline, CDR1 is GTSNPN and CDR2 is SVGIG (reference sequence). V gave up 2 bases and J gave up 3 bases, with 11 bases separating them. This CDR3 is built from 13 residues. Sequenced material: peripheral blood. This clonotype originated in a woman aged 55-75 years with active or convalescent COVID-19. V is TRBV30 and J is TRBJ2-7; perhaps TRBD1 as D (5 bases). CDR3 region: CAWSRGVSYEQYF. The CDR3 nucleotides read TGTGCCTGGAGTAGGGGTGTTAGCTACGAGCAGTACTTC.